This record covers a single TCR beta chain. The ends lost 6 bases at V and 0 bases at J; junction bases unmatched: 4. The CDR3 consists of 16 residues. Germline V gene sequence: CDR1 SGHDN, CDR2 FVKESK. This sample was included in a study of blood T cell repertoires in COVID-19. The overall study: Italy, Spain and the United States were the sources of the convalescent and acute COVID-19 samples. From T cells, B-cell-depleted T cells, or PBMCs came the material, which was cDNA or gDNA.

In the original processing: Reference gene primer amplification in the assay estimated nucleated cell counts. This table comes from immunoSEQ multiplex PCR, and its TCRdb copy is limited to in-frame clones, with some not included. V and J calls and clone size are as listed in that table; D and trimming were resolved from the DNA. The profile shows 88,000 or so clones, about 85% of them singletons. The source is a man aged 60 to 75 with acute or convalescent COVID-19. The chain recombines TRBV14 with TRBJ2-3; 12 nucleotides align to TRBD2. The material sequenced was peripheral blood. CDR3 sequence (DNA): TGTGCCAGCAGGCCCGGGACTAGCGGGAGCACAGATACGCAGTATTTT. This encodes CASRPGTSGSTDTQYF. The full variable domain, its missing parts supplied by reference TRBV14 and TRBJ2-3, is EAGVTQFPSHSVIEKGQTVTLRCDPISGHDNLYWYRRVMGKEIKFLLHFVKESKQDESGMPNNRFLAERTGGTYSTLKVQPAELEDSGVYFCASRPGTSGSTDTQYFGPGTRLTVL.